These T cell receptor beta chains were read from a single sample in a study of early T cells in non-severe SARS-CoV-2 infection. From the 5' RACE reads, TCRdb called clonotypes with MiXCR, one entry per CDR3 protein. The sample lists 25,000 to 35,000 distinct CDR3 sequences, 6.6% seen once, with over 30% in the top ten. The specimen was whole blood. The receptor set was obtained from an adult who was a healthcare worker with PCR-confirmed SARS-CoV-2 infection or an uninfected control (not recorded which). The CDR3 runs from the conserved cysteine through the conserved F or W. The D gene is left open where the match is weak. Size tells how often a clone was seen (once, few, many) or the class of an expanded clone, and some rows leave it out.

clone_size: many; d_call: TRBD2; v_call: TRBV7-2; j_call: TRBJ2-3; cdr3_nt: TGTGCCAGCAGCTTAGCGTCGGGGACTAGCCCCGCAATCCCGAGGGCGCAGTATTTT; cdr3_aa: CASSLASGTSPAIPRAQYF
clone_size: many; d_call: TRBD1; v_call: TRBV28; j_call: TRBJ2-7; cdr3_nt: TGTGCCAGCAGTTCCGGGACAGTTTACCCCTCCTACGAGCAGTACTTC; cdr3_aa: CASSSGTVYPSYEQYF
clone_size: many; d_call: NA; v_call: TRBV5-1; j_call: TRBJ1-1; cdr3_nt: TGCGCCACCTCGGTGGGGAGTGAAACTGAAGCTTTCTTT; cdr3_aa: CATSVGSETEAFF
clone_size: many; d_call: NA; v_call: TRBV13; j_call: TRBJ2-7; cdr3_nt: TGTGCCAGCAGCTTAGGGACTGGAAACTACGAGCAGTACTTC; cdr3_aa: CASSLGTGNYEQYF
clone_size: NA; d_call: TRBD1; v_call: TRBV30; j_call: TRBJ1-4; cdr3_nt: TGTGCCTGGGAGACAGGGCAGGCTAATGAAAAACTGTTTTTT; cdr3_aa: CAWETGQANEKLFF
clone_size: many; d_call: NA; v_call: TRBV28; j_call: TRBJ1-1; cdr3_nt: TGTGCCAGCAGTTTAGTCGGGGGCTGGGACACTGAAGCTTTCTTT; cdr3_aa: CASSLVGGWDTEAFF
clone_size: many; d_call: TRBD1; v_call: TRBV11-3; j_call: TRBJ1-3; cdr3_nt: TGTGCCAGCAGTTGGACAGGGTCTGGAAACACCATATATTTT; cdr3_aa: CASSWTGSGNTIYF
clone_size: many; d_call: NA; v_call: TRBV19; j_call: TRBJ2-5; cdr3_nt: TGTGCCAGTAGCAAGGGGGTAGAAGAGACCCAGTACTTC; cdr3_aa: CASSKGVEETQYF
clone_size: many; d_call: NA; v_call: TRBV12-5; j_call: TRBJ2-5; cdr3_nt: TGTGCTAGTGGTTTGCGTGGGCTCCAAGAGACCCAGTACTTC; cdr3_aa: CASGLRGLQETQYF
clone_size: many; d_call: TRBD1; v_call: TRBV7-2; j_call: TRBJ2-7; cdr3_nt: TGTGCCAGCAGCCCAACGACAGGGGCCTACGAGCAGTACTTC; cdr3_aa: CASSPTTGAYEQYF
clone_size: NA; d_call: NA; v_call: TRBV2; j_call: TRBJ2-7; cdr3_nt: TGTGCCATCACAAGGACAGACTCCTGCGGGCAGTACTTC; cdr3_aa: CAITRTDSCGQYF
clone_size: NA; d_call: NA; v_call: TRBV15; j_call: TRBJ2-3; cdr3_nt: TGTGCCACCCAACCACGTACAATTAGCACAGATACGCAGTATTTT; cdr3_aa: CATQPRTISTDTQYF
clone_size: many; d_call: TRBD2; v_call: TRBV12-3/TRBV12-4; j_call: TRBJ2-1; cdr3_nt: TGTGCCAGCAGTTTTCCGGGACTAGGATACAATGAGCAGTTCTTC; cdr3_aa: CASSFPGLGYNEQFF
clone_size: many; d_call: NA; v_call: TRBV18; j_call: TRBJ2-5; cdr3_nt: TGTGCCAGCTCACCAATCCGGCAAGAGACCCAGTACTTC; cdr3_aa: CASSPIRQETQYF
clone_size: few; d_call: NA; v_call: TRBV11-2; j_call: TRBJ1-1; cdr3_nt: TGTGCCAGCAGTCGGGTAAGGGGGAACACTGAAGCTTTCTTT; cdr3_aa: CASSRVRGNTEAFF
clone_size: many; d_call: TRBD1; v_call: TRBV5-4; j_call: TRBJ1-6; cdr3_nt: TGTGCCAGCAGCGGGGGACAGGGATATAATTCACCCCTCCACTTT; cdr3_aa: CASSGGQGYNSPLHF
clone_size: few; d_call: TRBD1; v_call: TRBV15; j_call: TRBJ2-1; cdr3_nt: TGTGCCACCAGCAGGTCCCGTGACAGGGGGCAGAATGAGCAGTTCTTC; cdr3_aa: CATSRSRDRGQNEQFF
clone_size: many; d_call: NA; v_call: TRBV12-3/TRBV12-4; j_call: TRBJ1-2; cdr3_nt: TGTGCCAGCAGCACTTCGTCTGGGGGGTACGGCTACACCTTC; cdr3_aa: CASSTSSGGYGYTF
clone_size: many; d_call: TRBD2; v_call: TRBV7-9; j_call: TRBJ2-2; cdr3_nt: TGTGCCAGCAGCCCGGGACTACTGAACACCGGGGAGCTGTTTTTT; cdr3_aa: CASSPGLLNTGELFF
clone_size: many; d_call: TRBD1; v_call: TRBV11-2; j_call: TRBJ1-2; cdr3_nt: TGTGCCAGCAGCTCAACAGGGGGCTCTGGCTACACCTTC; cdr3_aa: CASSSTGGSGYTF
clone_size: few; d_call: NA; v_call: TRBV14; j_call: TRBJ2-5; cdr3_nt: TGTGCCAGCAGCCAAGGGGTGTCTTTCGGGGGAGAGACCCAGTACTTC; cdr3_aa: CASSQGVSFGGETQYF
clone_size: few; d_call: NA; v_call: TRBV4-3; j_call: TRBJ1-4; cdr3_nt: TGCGCCAGCAGCCAAGATCACGGGGGAGAAAAACTGTTTTTT; cdr3_aa: CASSQDHGGEKLFF
clone_size: few; d_call: NA; v_call: TRBV18; j_call: TRBJ1-1; cdr3_nt: TGTGCCAGCTCACCACTTGGCGGGCGGGGCACTGAAGCTTTCTTT; cdr3_aa: CASSPLGGRGTEAFF
clone_size: many; d_call: TRBD2; v_call: TRBV7-9; j_call: TRBJ2-1; cdr3_nt: TGTGCCAGCAGCTGGCCTAGCGGGGGATATGAGCAGTTCTTC; cdr3_aa: CASSWPSGGYEQFF
clone_size: NA; d_call: NA; v_call: TRBV11-1; j_call: TRBJ2-7; cdr3_nt: TGTGCCAGCAGCTTCCTCTCCGTTAGCTACGAGCAGTACTTC; cdr3_aa: CASSFLSVSYEQYF
clone_size: many; d_call: NA; v_call: TRBV19; j_call: TRBJ1-1; cdr3_nt: TGTGCCAGTAGTATTGGAGCCATTTGGGGTTACACTGAAGCTTTCTTT; cdr3_aa: CASSIGAIWGYTEAFF
clone_size: many; d_call: NA; v_call: TRBV28; j_call: TRBJ1-2; cdr3_nt: TGTGCCAGCAGTTTCCCCTGGGGGCAGGGAAGTAGCGGGAGCTATGGCTACACCTTC; cdr3_aa: CASSFPWGQGSSGSYGYTF
clone_size: NA; d_call: TRBD2; v_call: TRBV7-2; j_call: TRBJ2-7; cdr3_nt: TGTGCCAGCAGCTTAGCGCTCCGACTAGCGGGGTCCCCGGGGGAGCAGTACTTC; cdr3_aa: CASSLALRLAGSPGEQYF
clone_size: few; d_call: TRBD2; v_call: TRBV7-6; j_call: TRBJ2-3; cdr3_nt: TGTACCAGCAGCTTCGGGACTAGCGGGGGGATGGGTACAGATACGCAGTATTTT; cdr3_aa: CTSSFGTSGGMGTDTQYF